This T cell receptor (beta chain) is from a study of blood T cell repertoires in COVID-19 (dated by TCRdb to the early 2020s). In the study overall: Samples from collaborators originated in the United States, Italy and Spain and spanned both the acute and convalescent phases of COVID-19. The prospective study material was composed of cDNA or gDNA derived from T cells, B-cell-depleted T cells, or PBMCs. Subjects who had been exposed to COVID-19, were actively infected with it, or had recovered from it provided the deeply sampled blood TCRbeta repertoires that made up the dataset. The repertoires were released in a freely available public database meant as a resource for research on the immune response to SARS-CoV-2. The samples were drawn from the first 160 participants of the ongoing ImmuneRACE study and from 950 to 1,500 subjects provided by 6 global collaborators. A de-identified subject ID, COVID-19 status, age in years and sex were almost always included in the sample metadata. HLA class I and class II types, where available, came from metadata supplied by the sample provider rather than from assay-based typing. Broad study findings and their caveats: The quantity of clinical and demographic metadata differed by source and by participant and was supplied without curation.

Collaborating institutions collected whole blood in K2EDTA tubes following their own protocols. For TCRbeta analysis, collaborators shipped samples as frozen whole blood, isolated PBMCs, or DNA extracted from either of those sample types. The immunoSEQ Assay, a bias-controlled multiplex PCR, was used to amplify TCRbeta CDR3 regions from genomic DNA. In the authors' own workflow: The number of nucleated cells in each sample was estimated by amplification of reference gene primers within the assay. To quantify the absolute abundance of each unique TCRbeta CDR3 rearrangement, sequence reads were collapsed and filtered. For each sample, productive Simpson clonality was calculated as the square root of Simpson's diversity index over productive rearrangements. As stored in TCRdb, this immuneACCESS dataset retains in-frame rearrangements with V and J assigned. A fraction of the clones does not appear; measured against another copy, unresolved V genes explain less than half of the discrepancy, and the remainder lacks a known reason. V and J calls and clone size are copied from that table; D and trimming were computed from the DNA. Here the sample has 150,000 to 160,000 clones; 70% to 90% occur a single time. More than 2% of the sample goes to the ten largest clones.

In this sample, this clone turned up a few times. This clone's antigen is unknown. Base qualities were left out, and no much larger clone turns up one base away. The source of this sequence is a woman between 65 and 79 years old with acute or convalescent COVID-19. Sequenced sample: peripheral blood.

The nucleotides read TGTGCCAGCAGCTTGGATCAGGGGCACACCATATATTTT. Its protein product is CASSLDQGHTIYF. The sequence is built from TRBV11-3 and TRBJ1-3, with a tentative D gene TRBD1 over 6 matching bases. The CDR3 holds 13 amino acids from the cysteine to the phenylalanine. The sequence is cut down to CDR3 DNA, 39 bases in frame from base 1. Per the germline V gene, SGHNT is the CDR1 and YENEEA is the CDR2. Cut back by 3 bases and 8 bases, the V and J ends lie 11 bases apart.